This entry is about one TCR beta chain. What it recognizes is unknown. The data originate from a study of T cell responses to AZD1222 COVID-19 vaccine. Study outcomes and limitations: White British people made up most donors, females outnumbered males, and clonal diversity was possibly underestimated.

Clones were read by immunoSEQ multiplex PCR, and TCRdb kept only the in-frame ones, dropping some. The table shows roughly 190,000 clones, with 85% to 95% occurring only once. This TCR came from an adult in good health. The sequences come from peripheral blood, collected on day 0 of AZD1222 vaccination.

CDR3 nucleotides: TGTGCCAGCAGCCTGGAATTAGCGGGTAACACCGGGGAGCTGTTTTTT. Its protein product is CASSLELAGNTGELFF. The genes are TRBV5-4 and TRBJ2-2; 7 positions agree with TRBD2. Germline V CDR1 and CDR2: SGHNT, YYREEE (reference sequence). CDR3 length: 16 amino acids. V dropped 4 bases and J dropped 2; count of bases not matched to a gene: 8. Looking up the rest from reference TRBV5-4 and TRBJ2-2 gives the full variable domain: ETGVTQSPTHLIKTRGQQVTLRCSSQSGHNTVSWYQQALGQGPQFIFQYYREEENGRGNFPPRFSGLQFPNYSSELNVNALELDDSALYLCASSLELAGNTGELFFGEGSRLTVL.